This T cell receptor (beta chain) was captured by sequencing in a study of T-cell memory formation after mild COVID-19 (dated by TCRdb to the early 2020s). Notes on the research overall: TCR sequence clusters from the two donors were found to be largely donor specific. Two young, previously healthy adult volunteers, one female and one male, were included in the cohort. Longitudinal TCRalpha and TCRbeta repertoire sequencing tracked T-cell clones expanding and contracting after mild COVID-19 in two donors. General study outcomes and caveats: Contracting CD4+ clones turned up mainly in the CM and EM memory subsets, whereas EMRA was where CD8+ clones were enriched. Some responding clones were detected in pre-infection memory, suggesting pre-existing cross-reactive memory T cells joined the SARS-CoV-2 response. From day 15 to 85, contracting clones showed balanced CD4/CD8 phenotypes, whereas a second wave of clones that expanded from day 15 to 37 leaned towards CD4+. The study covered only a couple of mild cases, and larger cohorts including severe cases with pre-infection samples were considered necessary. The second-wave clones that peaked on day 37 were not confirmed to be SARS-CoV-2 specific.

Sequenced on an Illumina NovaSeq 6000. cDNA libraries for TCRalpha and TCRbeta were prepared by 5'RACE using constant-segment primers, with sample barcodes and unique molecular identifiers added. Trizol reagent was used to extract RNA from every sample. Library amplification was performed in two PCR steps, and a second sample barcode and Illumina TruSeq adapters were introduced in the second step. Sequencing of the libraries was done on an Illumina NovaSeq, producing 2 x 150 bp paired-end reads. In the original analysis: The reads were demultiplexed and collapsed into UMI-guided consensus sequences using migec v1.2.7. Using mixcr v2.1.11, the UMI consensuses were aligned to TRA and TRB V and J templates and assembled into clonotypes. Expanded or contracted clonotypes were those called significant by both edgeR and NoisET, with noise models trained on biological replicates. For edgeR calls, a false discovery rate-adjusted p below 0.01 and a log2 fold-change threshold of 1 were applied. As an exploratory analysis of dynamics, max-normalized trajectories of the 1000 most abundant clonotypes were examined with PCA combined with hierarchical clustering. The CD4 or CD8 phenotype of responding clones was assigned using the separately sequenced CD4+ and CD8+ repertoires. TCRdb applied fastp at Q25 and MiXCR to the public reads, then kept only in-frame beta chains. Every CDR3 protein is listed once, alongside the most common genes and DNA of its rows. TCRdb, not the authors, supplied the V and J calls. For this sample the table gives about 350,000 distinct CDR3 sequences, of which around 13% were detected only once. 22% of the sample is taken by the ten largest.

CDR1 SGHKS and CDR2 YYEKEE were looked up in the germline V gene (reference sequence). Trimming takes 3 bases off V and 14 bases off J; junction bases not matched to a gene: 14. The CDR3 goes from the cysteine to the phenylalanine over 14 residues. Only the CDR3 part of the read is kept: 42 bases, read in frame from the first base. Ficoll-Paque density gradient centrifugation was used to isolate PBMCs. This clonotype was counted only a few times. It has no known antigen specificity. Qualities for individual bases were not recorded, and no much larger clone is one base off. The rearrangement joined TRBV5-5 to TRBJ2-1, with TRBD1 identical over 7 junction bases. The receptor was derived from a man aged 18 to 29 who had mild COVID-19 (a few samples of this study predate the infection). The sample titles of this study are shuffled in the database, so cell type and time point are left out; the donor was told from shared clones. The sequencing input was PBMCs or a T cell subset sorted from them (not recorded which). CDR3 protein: CASSSPTHRGVKFF. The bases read TGTGCCAGCAGCTCCCCCACACACAGGGGAGTTAAGTTCTTC.